One and the same sample provided the 21 T cell receptor beta chains below, sequenced in a study of monozygotic twins with inflammatory bowel disease. With the 5' RACE reads reprocessed, TCRdb shows one record per CDR3 protein and no DNA. This table lists approximately 380,000 distinct CDR3 sequences. The source material was blood. These receptor sequences come from a human donor with ulcerative colitis or Crohn's disease, or a healthy co-twin of an affected twin (not recorded which).

The V and J genes are TRBV10-3 and TRBJ1-1. Germline V CDR1 and CDR2: ENHRY, SYGVKD. CDR3 length: 13 residues. The CDR3 region is CAIRQWGGTEAFF.

This chain links TRBV6-2 or TRBV6-3 with TRBJ1-2; TCRdb returns TRBD1, unconfirmable since there is no DNA. The CDR3 is made up of 16 amino acids. From germline, CDR1 is MNHEY and CDR2 SVGEGT. The CDR3 loop is CASRELAGDRHYGYTF.

This chain uses TRBV6-2 or TRBV6-3 with TRBJ1-5. CDR1 is MNHEY, CDR2 SVGEGT, per germline. This CDR3 region has 12 residues. The CDR3 here is CASRNSGVTQHF.

This chain joins TRBV9 and TRBJ2-3; with no DNA, the TCRdb D assignment of TRBD2 cannot be verified. From germline, CDR1 is SGDLS and CDR2 YYNGEE. The CDR3 totals 15 residues. The CDR3 sequence is CASRPGLAGIDTQYF.

V and J are TRBV28 and TRBJ2-7; absent DNA, TCRdb's TRBD1 call cannot be checked. The CDR3 is made up of 15 amino acids. The germline gives CDR1 MDHEN, CDR2 SYDVKM. CDR3: CASSLQGARLGEQYF.

The chain couples TRBV5-6 to TRBJ2-7; TCRdb gives TRBD2 as the D gene, but with no DNA this cannot be confirmed. The germline gives CDR1 SGHDT, CDR2 YYEEEE. The CDR3 has 15 residues. CDR3 region: CASSLLGLDSYEQYF.

V and J are TRBV5-5 and TRBJ1-2; checking the TCRdb D call of TRBD1 is not possible without DNA. The germline gives CDR1 SGHKS, CDR2 YYEKEE (reference sequence). The CDR3 has 14 amino acids. CDR3 sequence: CASNEPGSNYGYTF. Variable domain in full (rest from reference TRBV5-5 and TRBJ1-2): DAGVTQSPTHLIKTRGQQVTLRCSPISGHKSVSWYQQVLGQGPQFIFQYYEKEERGRGNFPDRFSARQFPNYSSELNVNALLLGDSALYLCASNEPGSNYGYTFGSGTRLTVV.

This chain joins TRBV7-2 and TRBJ2-5. Germline loops: CDR1 SGHTA, CDR2 FQGNSA. CDR3 length: 14 amino acids. This CDR3 reads CASSLEGVHGTQYF.

The chain couples TRBV12-3 or TRBV12-4 to TRBJ1-2; TCRdb outputs TRBD1, but without DNA this stays unchecked. The CDR3 runs to 15 residues. CDR3 residues: CASSQHGIGGYGYTF.

CDR3 amino acids: CASSLTGGQTRTGELFF. The chain carries TRBV7-3 and TRBJ2-2; the TCRdb D gene call, TRBD1, has no DNA to confirm it. Looked up from germline, CDR1 is SGHTA and CDR2 is FQGTGA. This CDR3 is 17 amino acids long.

The gene calls are TRBV24-1 and TRBJ2-5; TCRdb's D gene call, TRBD1, goes unchecked for lack of DNA. CDR1 KGHDR and CDR2 SFDVKD come from the germline V gene. This CDR3 contains 15 residues. The CDR3: CATSEPGTGKETQYF.

The chain combines TRBV29-1 with TRBJ2-1. The CDR3 covers 12 residues. Germline-derived CDR1 and CDR2 are SQVTM and ANQGSEA. The CDR3 protein is CSVALDYNEQFF.

The CDR3: CASSSWGSSSYEQYF. The chain has TRBV28 and TRBJ2-7; as DNA is missing, the TRBD2 call by TCRdb cannot be tested. The germline CDR1 and CDR2 sequences are MDHEN and SYDVKM. This CDR3 contains 15 residues.

This chain joins TRBV18 and TRBJ1-2. Germline-derived CDR1 and CDR2 are KGHSH and LQKENI. The CDR3 spans 17 residues. The CDR3 loop reads CASSPLDNRLANYGYTF.

J is TRBJ2-6 and V is TRBV7-2; absent DNA, TCRdb's TRBD1 call cannot be checked. This CDR3 has 15 residues. In germline, CDR1 is SGHTA, CDR2 FQGNSA. The CDR3 protein is CASSLQGPGANVLTF.

The chain is built from TRBV5-6 and TRBJ1-5; TCRdb gives TRBD1 as the D gene, but with no DNA this cannot be confirmed. Germline CDR1 SGHDT, CDR2 YYEEEE. CDR3 length equals 14 residues. The CDR3 reads CASTSGARNQPQHF. Looking up the rest from reference TRBV5-6 and TRBJ1-5 gives the full variable domain: DAGVTQSPTHLIKTRGQQVTLRCSPKSGHDTVSWYQQALGQGPQFIFQYYEEEERQRGNFPDRFSGHQFPNYSSELNVNALLLGDSALYLCASTSGARNQPQHFGDGTRLSIL.

CDR3 residues: CASSPPGQGWLNGYTF. The genes are TRBV5-1 and TRBJ1-2; TCRdb picks TRBD1, but there is no DNA to check that call. This CDR3 region has 16 residues. The germline V gene has CDR1 SGHRS and CDR2 YFSETQ.

The V gene is TRBV6-2 or TRBV6-3, the J gene TRBJ1-5; TCRdb selects TRBD1, and the lack of DNA leaves this call unchecked. The CDR3 has 16 residues. Germline CDR1 is MNHEY and CDR2 is SVGEGT. The CDR3 protein is CASSSGQGLRYQPQHF.

CDR3 loop: CASSLIENSPLHF. This chain links TRBV5-1 with TRBJ1-6. Germline values: CDR1 SGHRS, CDR2 YFSETQ. This CDR3 comprises 13 residues.

The V call is TRBV6-2 or TRBV6-3, the J call TRBJ1-6; TCRdb's D gene call, TRBD1, goes unchecked for lack of DNA. CDR1 MNHEY and CDR2 SVGEGT come from the germline V gene. This CDR3 is built from 15 residues. The CDR3 protein is CASSYSTGLFSPLHF.

V usage is TRBV7-2 and J usage is TRBJ2-2; the D gene TCRdb calls, TRBD2, cannot be checked with no DNA. In germline, CDR1 is SGHTA, CDR2 FQGNSA. The CDR3 runs 13 residues. CDR3 protein: CASSQGLAGELFF.